The 20 T cell receptor beta chains given below trace back to one sample, sequenced in a study of cytotoxic CD8 clonotypes in ibrutinib-treated CLL. Measured with immunoSEQ multiplex PCR; TCRdb has only the in-frame clones, and not every one. The table lists under 150,000 clones, 80% of them singletons. Sequenced material: PBMCs, taken after 36 months of ibrutinib treatment. The receptors stem from a human donor with chronic lymphocytic leukemia.

This rearrangement joins TRBV10-3 to TRBJ2-1, with 11 bases aligning to TRBD2. This CDR3 has 16 amino acids. After removal of 5 bases from V and 7 bases from J, the junction contained 10 bases not matched to a gene. Germline V gene data show CDR1 as ENHRY and CDR2 as SYGVKD. CDR3 in DNA: TGTGCCATCAGTCCCCCGACTAGCGGGGTTGTAAATGAGCAGTTCTTC. Its protein is CAISPPTSGVVNEQFF.

The chain joins TRBV15 to TRBJ2-5, with a weak D call TRBD2 (5 bases). This CDR3 spans 13 amino acids. Deletions cut 4 bases from V and 4 bases from J, with 10 bases between. Germline V gene data show CDR1 as LNHNV and CDR2 as YYDKDF (reference sequence). CDR3 sequence: CATSKGARETQYF. CDR3 nucleotides: TGTGCCACCAGCAAGGGAGCACGAGAGACCCAGTACTTC.

V usage is TRBV5-1 and J usage is TRBJ2-5; D remains ambiguous. CDR1 and CDR2 (germline): SGHRS, YFSETQ. This CDR3 contains 15 residues. The V end was cut by 4 bases, the J end by 1 base, with 14 bases between. The CDR3 bases are TGCGCCAGCAGCCAAGGCCCAGGATCCCAAGAGACCCAGTACTTC. It yields the protein CASSQGPGSQETQYF.

The chain links TRBV9 to TRBJ2-7; tentatively, D is TRBD2 (5 bases). Germline lookup yields CDR1 SGDLS and CDR2 YYNGEE. The V gene lost 4 bases and the J gene lost 0 bases, with 26 bases spanning the gap. The CDR3 has 19 amino acids. In nucleotides, the CDR3 is TGTGCCAGCAGCCCACAAGTGGGAGTTAGGTCCCCGAGCTCCTACGAGCAGTACTTC. Amino acids: CASSPQVGVRSPSSYEQYF.

The V gene is TRBV28, the J gene TRBJ2-7, with 7 nucleotides matching TRBD1. V lost 1 base to trimming and J lost 4 bases; unmatched junction nucleotides: 4. This CDR3 spans 14 amino acids. From germline, CDR1 is MDHEN and CDR2 SYDVKM. The CDR3 region is CASSLSGGDYEQYF. DNA for the CDR3: TGTGCCAGCAGTTTATCAGGGGGTGATTACGAGCAGTACTTC.

This rearrangement joins TRBV13 to TRBJ1-1, with TRBD1 matching 8 bases. J lost 5 bases, V lost 4 bases, and 15 bases had no gene match. The CDR3 is made up of 17 amino acids. CDR1 and CDR2 from the germline V gene are PRHDT and FYEKMQ (reference sequence). This chain's CDR3 is CASSSRLWTGKITEAFF. The CDR3 DNA reads TGTGCCAGCAGCTCGCGGCTCTGGACAGGGAAGATAACTGAAGCTTTCTTT.

V is TRBV29-1 and J is TRBJ1-2; tentative D call: TRBD1 (6 bases). CDR3 size: 16 residues. Trimming pared 0 bases from V and 2 bases from J, leaving 16 bases between. Germline lookup yields CDR1 SQVTM and CDR2 ANQGSEA. CDR3: CSVEDLRGFGNYGYTF. DNA for the CDR3: TGCAGCGTTGAAGACTTAAGGGGGTTCGGGAACTATGGCTACACCTTC.

This chain links TRBV7-9 with TRBJ2-1; 9 nucleotides match TRBD2. V was pared by 3 bases and J by 0 bases, with 9 bases of the junction left unmatched. The CDR3 is 18 residues long. Germline loops: CDR1 SEHNR, CDR2 FQNEAQ (reference sequence). The CDR3 coding sequence is TGTGCCAGCAGCTTTCCGGAGCGGGGGGCCCTCTCCTACAATGAGCAGTTCTTC. Translating it yields CASSFPERGALSYNEQFF.

The chain uses TRBV29-1 and TRBJ2-1; a possible D gene is TRBD1 (7 bases). Per germline, CDR1 SQVTM and CDR2 ANQGSEA. The CDR3 length is 11 residues. V lost 5 bases and J 9 bases, leaving 11 bases between the germline ends. CDR3 coding DNA: TGCAGCGTTCACAGGGGAGGTGAGCAGTTCTTC. This sequence encodes CSVHRGGEQFF.

The gene calls are TRBV5-6 and TRBJ2-5, with D maybe TRBD1 (5 bases). CDR3 size: 15 residues. Germline V gives CDR1 SGHDT, CDR2 YYEEEE. The germline V and J ends were trimmed by 0 bases and 2 bases, with 11 bases remaining between them. In DNA form, the CDR3 reads TGTGCCAGCAGCTTGGGCCGTACAGGTCAAGAGACCCAGTACTTC. This gives the protein CASSLGRTGQETQYF.

The V call is TRBV12-2, the J call TRBJ2-1; the listed D gene, TRBD1, was not tested against the DNA. TRBV12-2 is a known pseudogene. The CDR3 consists of 13 residues. CDR3 nucleotides: TGTGCAAGTCGCTTAGGACAGGGAGATTGGCGGTTCTTC. It specifies CASRLGQGDWRFF.

CDR3 residues: CASSSQGIVEQYF. The CDR3 DNA is TGTGCCAGCAGTAGCCAGGGGATCGTCGAGCAGTACTTC. The chain is built from TRBV6-5 and TRBJ2-7, with D possibly TRBD1 on 6 matching bases. This CDR3 comprises 13 residues. Trimming removed 5 bases from V and 6 bases from J, with 14 bases in between. The germline V gene has CDR1 MNHEY and CDR2 SVGAGI.

J is TRBJ1-5 and V is TRBV19; D gene ambiguous. Trimming took 6 bases from V and 2 from J, leaving 17 bases between them. Germline V lookup: CDR1 LNHDA, CDR2 SQIVND (reference sequence). CDR3 length: 16 residues. The CDR3 sequence: CASRTDLTGGNQPQHF. As DNA, the CDR3 is TGTGCCAGTAGAACGGACCTCACTGGGGGCAATCAGCCCCAGCATTTT.

The V and J genes are TRBV19 and TRBJ2-7, with TRBD2 identical over 7 bases. The CDR3 is 15 amino acids. V lost 3 bases, J lost 0 bases, and 5 bases stayed unmatched. Germline V lookup: CDR1 LNHDA, CDR2 SQIVND (reference sequence). The CDR3 spells CASSMSGGGSYEQYF. The CDR3 DNA is TGTGCCAGTAGTATGAGTGGCGGGGGCTCCTACGAGCAGTACTTC.

This clone was recorded once. The rearrangement links TRBV5-6 to TRBJ2-7, with D possibly being TRBD1 (5 bases). Germline V gene sequence: CDR1 SGHDT, CDR2 YYEEEE. The CDR3 loop spans 15 amino acids. V lost 4 bases and J 6 bases, leaving 20 bases between the germline ends. CDR3 amino acids: CASSQGPVLKSEQYF. The CDR3 nucleotides read TGTGCCAGCAGCCAGGGCCCTGTGTTGAAGAGCGAGCAGTACTTC.

The chain carries TRBV28 and TRBJ1-1; D is ambiguous. Trimming left V 3 bases short and J 0 bases short, with 11 bases between. Germline V gene lookup returns CDR1 MDHEN and CDR2 SYDVKM. The CDR3 totals 15 residues. DNA of the CDR3: TGTGCCAGCAGTTTGTGGAGCCCGTTGAACACTGAAGCTTTCTTT. It codes for CASSLWSPLNTEAFF.

This clone was observed a handful of times. The junction departs from germline at one end; a sequencing error may be responsible. The rearrangement links TRBV6-1 to TRBJ1-2, with D maybe TRBD1 (6 bases). Per germline, CDR1 MNHNS and CDR2 SASEGT. CDR3 length: 10 residues. CDR3 amino acids: CASSEEYRVF. In nucleotides, the CDR3 is TGTGCCAGCAGTGAAGAATACAGGGTCTTC.

The gene calls are TRBV10-3 and TRBJ1-5; possibly TRBD1 for D (5 bases). Trimming took off 8 bases at V and 4 bases at J, with 15 bases between the two ends. The germline CDR1 and CDR2 sequences are ENHRY and SYGVKD. This CDR3 comprises 14 residues. This chain's CDR3 is CAIASTVFNQPQHF. DNA for the CDR3: TGTGCCATCGCGTCGACAGTCTTTAATCAGCCCCAGCATTTT.

This clone was detected once. Here the CDR3 reads CASSQLQGLNSPLHF. In DNA form, the CDR3 reads TGTGCCAGCAGCCAGCTTCAGGGGTTGAATTCACCCCTCCACTTT. This chain joins TRBV14 and TRBJ1-6; TRBD1 is a possible D gene (6 bases). This CDR3 comprises 15 residues. The germline CDR1 and CDR2 sequences are SGHDN and FVKESK. V was trimmed by 3 bases and J by 7 bases, leaving 13 bases between them.

DNA of the CDR3: TGCGCCAGCAGAAAAGGGGGTAATGAAAAACTGTTTTTT. As protein: CASRKGGNEKLFF. J is TRBJ1-4 and V is TRBV5-1; D may be TRBD1 (6 bases). The ends were cut back, 5 bases at V and 4 bases at J, with 9 bases in the middle. Germline CDR1 is SGHRS and CDR2 is YFSETQ. There are 13 residues in the CDR3.